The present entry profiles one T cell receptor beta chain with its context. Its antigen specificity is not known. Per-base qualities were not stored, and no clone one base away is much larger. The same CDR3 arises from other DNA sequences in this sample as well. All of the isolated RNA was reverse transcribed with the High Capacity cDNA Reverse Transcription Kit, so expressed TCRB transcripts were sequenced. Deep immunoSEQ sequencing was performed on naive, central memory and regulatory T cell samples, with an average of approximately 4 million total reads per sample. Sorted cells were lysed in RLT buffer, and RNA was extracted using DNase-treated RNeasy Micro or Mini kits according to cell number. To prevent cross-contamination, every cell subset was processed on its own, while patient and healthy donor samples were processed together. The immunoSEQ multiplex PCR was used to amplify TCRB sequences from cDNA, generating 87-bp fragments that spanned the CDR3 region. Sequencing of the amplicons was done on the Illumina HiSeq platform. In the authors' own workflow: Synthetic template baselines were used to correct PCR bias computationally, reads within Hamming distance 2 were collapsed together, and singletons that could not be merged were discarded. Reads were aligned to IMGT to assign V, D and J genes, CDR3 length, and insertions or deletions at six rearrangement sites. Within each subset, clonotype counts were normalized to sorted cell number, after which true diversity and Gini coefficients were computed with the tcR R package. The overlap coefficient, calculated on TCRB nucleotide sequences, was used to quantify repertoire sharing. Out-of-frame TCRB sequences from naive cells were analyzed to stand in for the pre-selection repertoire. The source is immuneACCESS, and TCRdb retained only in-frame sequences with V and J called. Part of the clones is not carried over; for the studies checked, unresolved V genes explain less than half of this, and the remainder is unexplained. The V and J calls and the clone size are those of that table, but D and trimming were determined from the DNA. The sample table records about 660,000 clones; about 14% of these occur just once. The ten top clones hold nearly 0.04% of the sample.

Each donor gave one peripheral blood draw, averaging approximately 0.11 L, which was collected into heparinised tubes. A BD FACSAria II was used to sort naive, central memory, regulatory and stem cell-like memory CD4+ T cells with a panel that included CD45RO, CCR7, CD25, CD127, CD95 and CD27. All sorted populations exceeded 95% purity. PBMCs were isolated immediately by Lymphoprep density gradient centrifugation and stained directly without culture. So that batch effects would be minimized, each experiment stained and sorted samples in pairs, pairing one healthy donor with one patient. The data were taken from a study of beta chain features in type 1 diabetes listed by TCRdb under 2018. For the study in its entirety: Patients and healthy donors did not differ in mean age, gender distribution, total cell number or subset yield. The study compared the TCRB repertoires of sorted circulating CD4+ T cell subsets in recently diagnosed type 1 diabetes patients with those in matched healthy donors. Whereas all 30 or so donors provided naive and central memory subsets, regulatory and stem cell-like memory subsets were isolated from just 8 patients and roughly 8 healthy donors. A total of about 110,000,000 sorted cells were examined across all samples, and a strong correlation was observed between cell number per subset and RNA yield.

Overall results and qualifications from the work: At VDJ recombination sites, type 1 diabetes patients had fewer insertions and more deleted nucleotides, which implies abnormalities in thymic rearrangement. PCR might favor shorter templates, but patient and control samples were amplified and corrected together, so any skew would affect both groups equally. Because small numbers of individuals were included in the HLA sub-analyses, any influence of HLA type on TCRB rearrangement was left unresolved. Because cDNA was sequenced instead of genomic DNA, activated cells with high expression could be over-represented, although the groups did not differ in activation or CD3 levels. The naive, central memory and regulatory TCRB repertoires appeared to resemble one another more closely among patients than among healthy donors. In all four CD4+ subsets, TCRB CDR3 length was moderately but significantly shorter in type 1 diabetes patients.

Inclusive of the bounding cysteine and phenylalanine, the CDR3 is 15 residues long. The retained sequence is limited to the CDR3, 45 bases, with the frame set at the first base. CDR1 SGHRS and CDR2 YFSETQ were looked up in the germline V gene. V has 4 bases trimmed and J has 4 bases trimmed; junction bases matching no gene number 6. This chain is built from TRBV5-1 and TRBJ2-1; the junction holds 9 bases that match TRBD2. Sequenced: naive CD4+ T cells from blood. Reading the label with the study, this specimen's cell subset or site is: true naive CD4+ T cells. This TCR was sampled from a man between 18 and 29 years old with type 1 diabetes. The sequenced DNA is TGCGCCAGCAGCCCAACTAGCGGGTCTTACAATGAGCAGTTCTTC. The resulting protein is CASSPTSGSYNEQFF.